Described below is a single T cell receptor (beta chain) sequence and its context. The data were obtained in a study of blood T cell repertoires in COVID-19. Study context: Researchers got acute and convalescent COVID-19 samples from the United States, Italy and Spain.

V was cut by 8 bases and J by 2 bases, with 18 bases left in between. The germline V gene has CDR1 MNHEY and CDR2 SVGAGI. The CDR3 spans 15 residues. Original processing notes: Reference gene primer amplification in the assay estimated nucleated cell counts. Produced via immunoSEQ multiplex PCR; TCRdb's table is partial and in-frame only. The V and J calls and clone size come from that table; D and trimming were worked out from the DNA. The sample lists around 160,000 clones, 81% occurring once. The sample consisted of peripheral blood. This clonotype was obtained from a human donor with acute or convalescent COVID-19. The donor label of this sample is uncertain. The rearrangement joins TRBV6-5 to TRBJ2-5, with a weak D call TRBD2 (7 bases). CDR3 residues: CASGLQGGWQETQYF. In DNA form, the CDR3 reads TGTGCCAGCGGCTTACAGGGAGGGTGGCAAGAGACCCAGTACTTC.